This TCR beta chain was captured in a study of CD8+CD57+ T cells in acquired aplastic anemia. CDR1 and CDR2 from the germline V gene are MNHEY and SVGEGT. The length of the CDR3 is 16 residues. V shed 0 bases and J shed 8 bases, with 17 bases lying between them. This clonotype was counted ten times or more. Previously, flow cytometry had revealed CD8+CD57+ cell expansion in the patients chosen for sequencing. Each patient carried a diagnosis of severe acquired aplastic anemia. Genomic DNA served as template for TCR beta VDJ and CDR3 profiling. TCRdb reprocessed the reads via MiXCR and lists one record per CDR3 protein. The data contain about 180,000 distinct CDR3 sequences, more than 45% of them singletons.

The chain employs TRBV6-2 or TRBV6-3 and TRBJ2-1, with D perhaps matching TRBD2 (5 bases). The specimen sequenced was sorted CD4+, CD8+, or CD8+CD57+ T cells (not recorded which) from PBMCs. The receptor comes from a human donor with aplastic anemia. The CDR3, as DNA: TGTGCCAGCAGTTACTCGGTTGGACTCCTGAGGGATGAGCAGTTCTTC. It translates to CASSYSVGLLRDEQFF.